Listed here are 5 T cell receptor beta chains from one sample, sequenced in a study of beta chain features in type 1 diabetes. Notes on the study in general: Type 1 diabetes patients had moderately but significantly shorter TCRB CDR3s in all four CD4+ subsets.

Antigens of these TCRs are unknown. Reverse transcription of all isolated RNA meant that expressed TCRB transcripts were sequenced. Some clones are missing from TCRdb's copy, which holds only in-frame ones; the method was immunoSEQ multiplex PCR. The data contain about 710,000 clones, around 15% of them singletons. The sequenced sample was naive CD4+ T cells from blood. Source of these receptors: a man younger than 35 with type 1 diabetes.

The chain has TRBV7-6 and TRBJ2-1, with D tentatively TRBD2 (5 bases). V was clipped by 5 bases and J by 6 bases, with 11 bases between them. Germline-derived CDR1 and CDR2 are SGHVS and FNYEAQ. The length of the CDR3 is 13 residues. Here the CDR3 reads CASSGLAGNEQFF. The CDR3 region has the DNA TGTGCCAGCAGCGGACTGGCGGGCAATGAGCAGTTCTTC.

This clone was counted between two and nine times. This chain links TRBV4-3 with TRBJ2-1; 13 nucleotides align to TRBD2. Germline V lookup: CDR1 LGHNA, CDR2 YSLEER. The CDR3 is 16 residues long. J gave up 6 bases and V 4 bases, and 6 bases lay outside the gene matches. CDR3 region: CASSPLGLAGVNEQFF. The CDR3 DNA reads as TGCGCCAGCAGCCCACTAGGACTAGCGGGGGTCAATGAGCAGTTCTTC.

V and J are TRBV7-9 and TRBJ2-1, with 9 bases matching TRBD1. Looked up from germline, CDR1 is SEHNR and CDR2 is FQNEAQ (reference sequence). V gave up 5 bases and J gave up 3 bases; unmatched junction bases: 5. The CDR3 is 15 amino acids. This chain's CDR3 is CASSPYRGLYNEQFF. The CDR3 DNA is TGTGCCAGCAGCCCTTACAGGGGGCTCTACAATGAGCAGTTCTTC.

This sequence joins TRBV29-1 and TRBJ2-3, with TRBD2 identical over 13 bases. CDR3 length: 18 amino acids. From germline, CDR1 is SQVTM and CDR2 ANQGSEA. The V gene end was trimmed by 6 bases and the J gene end by 0 bases; junction bases not matched to a gene: 12. The CDR3 DNA sequence: TGCAGCGTCCAAGGACTAGCGGGAGAGGGCATAAGCACAGATACGCAGTATTTT. Encoded protein: CSVQGLAGEGISTDTQYF.

The table lists this clone with a few counts. The chain is built from TRBV7-2 and TRBJ2-3, with D tentatively TRBD2 (5 bases). CDR1 is SGHTA, CDR2 FQGNSA, per germline. The CDR3 has 15 amino acids. V dropped 6 bases and J dropped 0 bases, with 13 bases sitting between them. The CDR3 DNA sequence: TGTGCCAGCAGTGTACAGCGGATGAGCACAGATACGCAGTATTTT. Encoded protein: CASSVQRMSTDTQYF.